A selection of T cell receptor beta chains follows, all from one sample in a study of response to subunit inactivated influenza vaccine. TCRdb fed the RT-PCR reads into MiXCR, producing one record per CDR3 protein. The data contain about 520,000 distinct CDR3 sequences, approximately 11% of them seen just once; the ten biggest clones take up more than 10%. The sequencing here drew on PBMCs from blood, taken roughly 48 days after vaccination. The source of these receptors is a man aged 50 to 59 who received an inactivated influenza vaccine. CDR3s include the opening cysteine and the closing phenylalanine or tryptophan. A D gene is named only where the DNA matches it firmly. A clone size is listed for some rows: how often the clone was seen (once, few, many), or a class if it is expanded.

V	J	D	size	DNA	CDR3
TRBV6-2/TRBV6-3	TRBJ2-1	TRBD2	NA	TGTGCCAGCTGTGATATTGGGCGGGGGGGCATGCAAGAGCAGTTCTTC	CASCDIGRGGMQEQFF
TRBV20-1	TRBJ2-1	TRBD2	NA	TGCAGTGCTAGCCGACTAGCGGGAGTACCCGACAAATACAATGAGCAGTTCTTC	CSASRLAGVPDKYNEQFF
TRBV27	TRBJ2-7	NA	few	TGTGCCAGCAGGATAGGCAGATGGGTAGGCTACGAGCAGTACTTC	CASRIGRWVGYEQYF
TRBV10-3	TRBJ2-2	TRBD2	few	TGTGCCATCAGTGGGACTAGCGGGAGGAACACCGGGGAGCTGTTTTTT	CAISGTSGRNTGELFF
TRBV18	TRBJ2-7	NA	NA	TGTGCCAGCTCACCAATGGGCAACGAGCAGTACTTC	CASSPMGNEQYF
TRBV20-1	TRBJ2-1	TRBD2	few	TGCAGTGCTAGAGCCGGTAGCGGGAGCTCCTACAATGAGCAGTTCTTC	CSARAGSGSSYNEQFF
TRBV29-1	TRBJ2-7	TRBD1	many	TGCAGCGCCAGGACAGGGGGTCGCTACGAGCAGTACTTC	CSARTGGRYEQYF
TRBV27	TRBJ1-6	NA	NA	TGTGCCAGCAGTCCAACTCTGGGCGCATATAATTCACCCCTCCACTTT	CASSPTLGAYNSPLHF
TRBV12-3/TRBV12-4	TRBJ2-7	TRBD1	NA	TGTGCCAGCAGTTTATCCCTCGGGACAGATTACTACGAGCAGTACTTC	CASSLSLGTDYYEQYF
TRBV5-5	TRBJ2-3	TRBD2	many	TGTGCCAGCTTCCCACTAGCGGGGTACACAGATACGCAGTATTTT	CASFPLAGYTDTQYF
TRBV18	TRBJ2-7	TRBD1	few	TGTGCCAGCTCACCACCGGGACAGCCTTTTTACGAGCAGTACTTC	CASSPPGQPFYEQYF
TRBV5-5	TRBJ2-7	NA	few	TGTGCCAGCAGCCCAGGTGGGGCAAAATTCAACGGGGAGCAGTACTTC	CASSPGGAKFNGEQYF
TRBV6-5	TRBJ1-3	NA	few	TGTGCCAGCAGTTATGGGCAGTCAGCCTCTGGAAACACCATATATTTT	CASSYGQSASGNTIYF
TRBV20-1	TRBJ1-2	NA	many	TGCAGTGCTAGAGTGGGGGGATCTGGCTACACCTTC	CSARVGGSGYTF
TRBV11-1	TRBJ2-6	TRBD2	NA	TGTGCCAGCAGCCATAGCGGGAGGCTACCTTCTGGGGCCAACGTCCTGACTTTC	CASSHSGRLPSGANVLTF
TRBV5-1	TRBJ2-7	TRBD2	NA	TGCGCCAGCAGCTTGGGGGCCGCTAGCGGGATCGTCTACGAGCAGTACTTC	CASSLGAASGIVYEQYF
TRBV5-1	TRBJ2-1	NA	NA	TGCGCCAGCTTCTCCGCCAACGGGTACGGTGAGCAGTTCTTC	CASFSANGYGEQFF
TRBV28	TRBJ2-7	NA	few	TGTGCCAGCAGACTAGGGCTAGCGTCCGAGCAGTACTTC	CASRLGLASEQYF
TRBV14	TRBJ1-1	NA	many	TGTGCCAGCAGCCAAGGGGCCTGGGGCTGGATTGGCGCTTTCTTT	CASSQGAWGWIGAFF
TRBV29-1	TRBJ2-3	NA	many	TGCAGCGTTGAAGATCCCCATGGGACAGATACGCAGTATTTT	CSVEDPHGTDTQYF
TRBV9	TRBJ1-1	NA	NA	TGTGCCAGCAGCGTAGCTGTAGGGGGTGAAGCTTTCTTT	CASSVAVGGEAFF
TRBV19	TRBJ2-7	NA	NA	TGTGCCAGCTCCGGGACACGACCCTACGAGCAGTACTTC	CASSGTRPYEQYF
TRBV12-3/TRBV12-4	TRBJ1-4	TRBD1	NA	TGTGCCAGCAGTTTAGGACAGGGTCTTGGAGAAAAACTGTTTTTT	CASSLGQGLGEKLFF
TRBV11-1	TRBJ2-7	TRBD2	NA	TGTGCCAGCAGCCCTTTGCCGAGAAGGCCTAGCGGGAGCTACGAGCAGTACTTC	CASSPLPRRPSGSYEQYF
TRBV20-1	TRBJ2-1	NA	NA	TGCAGTGCTAGCCAACAATACAATGAGCAGTTCTTC	CSASQQYNEQFF
TRBV15	TRBJ2-7	NA	NA	TGTGCCACCAGCAGTCCCCGGGGCTACGAGCAGTACTTC	CATSSPRGYEQYF
TRBV5-5	TRBJ2-7	NA	NA	TGTGCCAGCAGCGACTATATAGGGACAAGTTCCTACGAGCAGTACTTC	CASSDYIGTSSYEQYF
TRBV12-3/TRBV12-4	TRBJ2-2	NA	many	TGTGCCAGCAGCAAAAACGGCGGGGAGCTGTTTTTT	CASSKNGGELFF
TRBV6-5	TRBJ2-7	NA	few	TGTGCCAGCAGTTACTCCTTTCTCTCGGAGATCTACGAGCAGTACTTC	CASSYSFLSEIYEQYF
TRBV4-1	TRBJ2-5	NA	NA	TGCGCCAGCAGCTTAGGGCAGGGCAGTTGGGGTAGCCAGTACTTC	CASSLGQGSWGSQYF
TRBV27	TRBJ1-6	NA	few	TGTGCCAGCAGTTTATTGGCCGGGAGGCGCAATTCACCCCTCCACTTT	CASSLLAGRRNSPLHF
TRBV5-1	TRBJ1-4	NA	few	TGCGCCAGCAGAACGGGGAGGAGCACAACTAATGAAAAACTGTTTTTT	CASRTGRSTTNEKLFF
TRBV5-1	TRBJ2-7	NA	many	TGCGCCAGCAGCTTGAGCGGAGACGTATACGAGCAGTACTTC	CASSLSGDVYEQYF
TRBV12-3/TRBV12-4	TRBJ2-5	NA	NA	TGTGCCAGCAGTTTAGGGAGCGGAGGGCAAGAGACCCAGTACTTC	CASSLGSGGQETQYF
TRBV20-1	TRBJ2-2	TRBD2	many	TGCAGTGCCCCGGGACTAGCGGGAGTAATTACCGGGGAGCTGTTTTTT	CSAPGLAGVITGELFF
TRBV20-1	TRBJ2-7	NA	many	TGCAGTGCCCAAAGGGCGATCGGGGACTACGAGCAGTACTTC	CSAQRAIGDYEQYF
TRBV7-2	TRBJ1-6	TRBD1	NA	TGTGCCAGCAGCGGACAGGGGATTAGTTCACCCCTCCACTTT	CASSGQGISSPLHF
TRBV12-3/TRBV12-4	TRBJ1-5	TRBD1	few	TGTGCCAGCAGTGAACAGGGGGGAGGCAATCAGCCCCAGCATTTT	CASSEQGGGNQPQHF
TRBV6-1	TRBJ1-2	NA	NA	TGTGCCAGCAGTGAAGGGCAGGGGCGACCAATTGGCTACACCTTC	CASSEGQGRPIGYTF
TRBV4-1	TRBJ2-3	NA	NA	TGCGCCAGCAGCCAAGAGGGCCTGGGGAGGCAGTATTTT	CASSQEGLGRQYF
TRBV12-3/TRBV12-4	TRBJ2-7	TRBD1	few	TGTGCCAGCAGCCTGGGACAGGTTCTCGACGAGCAGTACTTC	CASSLGQVLDEQYF
TRBV27	TRBJ1-1	NA	NA	TGTGCCAGCAGTTTATCGAGGATTTCTGAAGCTTTCTTT	CASSLSRISEAFF
TRBV6-2/TRBV6-3	TRBJ1-1	TRBD1	few	TGTGCCAGCAGAACACCGACAGGGGGCACTGAAGCTTTCTTT	CASRTPTGGTEAFF
TRBV12-3/TRBV12-4	TRBJ2-7	NA	many	TGTGCCAGCAGTTTCCGACAGGCTGCGAGCTCCTACGAGCAGTACTTC	CASSFRQAASSYEQYF
TRBV5-1	TRBJ2-7	NA	many	TGCGCCAGCAGCTTGGTCGGAGGGAACGAGCAGTACTTC	CASSLVGGNEQYF
TRBV7-2	TRBJ1-2	NA	few	TGTGCCAGCAGCTTCGGCGGGGGCGGCTATGGCTACACCTTC	CASSFGGGGYGYTF
TRBV27	TRBJ1-5	NA	NA	TGTGCCAGCAGTTTTTTCGGAGGAGGGATCAATCAGCCCCAGCATTTT	CASSFFGGGINQPQHF
TRBV5-1	TRBJ2-5	NA	NA	TGCGCCAGCAGCTTGGTAACGCAGGGTCAAGAGACCCAGTACTTC	CASSLVTQGQETQYF
TRBV7-2	TRBJ2-3	TRBD2	NA	TGTGCCAGCACCCCACTAGCGGGAGGGCCGGATACGCAGTATTTT	CASTPLAGGPDTQYF
TRBV12-3/TRBV12-4	TRBJ1-5	TRBD1	many	TGTGCCAGCAGCTTCAGGACAGGGGGCAATCAGCCCCAGCATTTT	CASSFRTGGNQPQHF